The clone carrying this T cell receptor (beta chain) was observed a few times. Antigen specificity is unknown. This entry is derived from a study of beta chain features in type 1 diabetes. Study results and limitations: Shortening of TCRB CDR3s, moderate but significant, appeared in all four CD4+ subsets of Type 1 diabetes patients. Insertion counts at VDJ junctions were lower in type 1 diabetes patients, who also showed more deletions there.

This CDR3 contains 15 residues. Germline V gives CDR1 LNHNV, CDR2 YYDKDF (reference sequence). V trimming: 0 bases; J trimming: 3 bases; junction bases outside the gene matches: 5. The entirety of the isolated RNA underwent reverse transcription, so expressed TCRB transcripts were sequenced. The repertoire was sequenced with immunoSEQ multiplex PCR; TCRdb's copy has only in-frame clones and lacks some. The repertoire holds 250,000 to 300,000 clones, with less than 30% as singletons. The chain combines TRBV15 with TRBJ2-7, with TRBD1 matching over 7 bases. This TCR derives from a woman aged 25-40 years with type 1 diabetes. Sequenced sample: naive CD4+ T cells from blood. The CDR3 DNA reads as TGTGCCACCAGCAGAGATATCGGGACAGACTACGAGCAGTACTTC. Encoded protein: CATSRDIGTDYEQYF.